This T cell receptor beta chain was observed in a study of post-analysis software for immune sequencing data (dated by TCRdb to the mid-2010s). At the level of the whole study: The recorded disease courses included relapsing-remitting, secondary progressive and progressive-relapsing multiple sclerosis, and some patients had no subtype annotation. Patient repertoires were compared against 10 to 12 previously published healthy control repertoires from donors aged roughly 6 to 27 years. A subset of samples was prepared in parallel using single-end sample barcoding, then pooled and co-amplified after Illumina adapter ligation. The investigation overall reported the following: Patients showed significantly higher frequencies than controls for roughly five TRBV segments, among them TRBV5-6, TRBV5-1 and TRBV20-1. When samples were clustered directly using the F measure, samples prepared in the same batch co-clustered strongly, which prompted a batch-effect correction. Significantly lower normalized Chao1 diversity was found in multiple sclerosis patients than in controls, suggesting substantial peripheral T-cell clonal expansion. The multiple sclerosis patient group was slightly younger than the control group.

The sample holds a few counts of this clonotype. The clone's antigen remains unknown. The record has no base qualities; no much larger clone is one base away. TCR beta repertoires were profiled from peripheral blood of roughly 13 young patients with multiple sclerosis to demonstrate the VDJtools post-analysis software. The patients with multiple sclerosis were children and adolescents between roughly 6 and 17 years of age. In the germline V gene, CDR1 corresponds to SGHRS and CDR2 to YFSETQ. From cysteine to phenylalanine, the CDR3 is 14 amino acids long. The kept DNA is CDR3 alone, 42 bases in frame from the first base. V drops 4 bases and J drops 5 bases, leaving 15 bases in between. Library method: PCR. Sequencing was carried out with an Illumina HiSeq 2500. To reduce PCR and sequencing biases, unique molecular identifiers were built into the TCR beta cDNA libraries. Per 1 to 10 million input T cells, approximately 500,000 cDNA molecules were obtained, such that each molecule approximated one T cell. The same protocol used for the earlier healthy control dataset was applied to prepare and sequence the patient libraries. Samples belonging to the same batch were prepared together, multiplexed and sequenced on a shared HiSeq lane. For the original study's pipeline: MIGEC handled the raw barcoded reads, throwing out single-read molecular identifier groups before consensus assembly and CDR3 extraction. Clonotype tables were post-analysed with VDJtools, and diversity was normalized by down-sampling all datasets to the smallest sample size. In repertoire overlap clustering, CDR3 amino acid sequences, but not nucleotide sequences, were matched to correct batch-related cross-sample contamination. The public reads were reprocessed in TCRdb via fastp at Q25 and MiXCR, keeping in-frame beta chains. CDR3 protein sequences are deduplicated, and each keeps its most common genes and DNA. Here the V and J calls rest on TCRdb's processing, not on the authors' analysis. This sample holds about 540,000 distinct CDR3 sequences; about a third were observed only once. Approximately 6% of the sample belongs to the ten largest clones.

Sequences were obtained from blood. This sequence originates from a girl younger than 18 with multiple sclerosis. The sequence joins TRBV5-1 to TRBJ2-5, with the D call perhaps TRBD1 or TRBD2, each one matching 5 bases. CDR3 loop: CASSPTGTLETQYF. Read as DNA, the sequence is TGCGCCAGCAGCCCCACCGGGACCCTGGAGACCCAGTACTTC. With all but the CDR3 taken from the reference TRBV5-1 and TRBJ2-5 genes, the full variable domain is: KAGVTQTPRYLIKTRGQQVTLSCSPISGHRSVSWYQQTPGQGLQFLFEYFSETQRNKGNFPGRFSGRQFSNSRSEMNVSTLELGDSALYLCASSPTGTLETQYFGPGTRLLVL.